This T cell receptor beta chain emerged from a study of cytomegalovirus exposure and HLA in healthy donors. 13 Jbeta primers and 60 Vbeta primers were used for the PCR. Libraries were prepared by immunoSEQ multiplex PCR; TCRdb keeps only in-frame clonotypes and omits some of them. Here the sample spans 150,000 to 200,000 clones, roughly 82% being singletons. A word on this clone: Its antigen is unknown.

Whereas donors were nominally healthy upon sampling, unrecorded immune exposures were probable. Trimming cost V 2 bases and J 6 bases, with 14 bases left between them. The CDR3 is 14 amino acids. Germline CDR1 SEHNR, CDR2 FQNEAQ (reference sequence). Overall study results and limits: In an earlier analysis, in 587 donors, most V segments appeared productive either ~90% or ~30% of the time. Altogether, 150 or so TCR beta chains were recorded as cytomegalovirus-associated.

The sequenced sample was PBMCs. The chain has TRBV7-9 and TRBJ2-7, with D perhaps TRBD2 (6 bases). The clonotype originates from a man aged 40-49 years in good health and CMV-seronegative. The CDR3 loop is CASSLLSTSSEQYF. The CDR3 region has the DNA TGTGCCAGCAGCTTATTATCTACTAGCTCCGAGCAGTACTTC. The whole variable domain, filled in from reference TRBV7-9 and TRBJ2-7, reads DTGVSQNPRHKITKRGQNVTFRCDPISEHNRLYWYRQTLGQGPEFLTYFQNEAQLEKSRLLSDRFSAERPKGSFSTLEIQRTEQGDSAMYLCASSLLSTSSEQYFGPGTRLTVT.